This T cell receptor (beta chain) was sequenced during a study of T cell changes during pregnancy in multiple sclerosis. Here immunoSEQ multiplex PCR was the method, and the copy in TCRdb shows in-frame clones only, minus some. The repertoire consists of 40,000 or so clones, with roughly nine tenths occurring once and the leading ten covering approximately 8.4%. Germline CDR1 SGHDT, CDR2 YYEEEE. Trimming stripped 0 bases from V and 3 bases from J, with 6 bases between. CDR3 size: 13 residues. The sequence came from a female donor with multiple sclerosis, enrolled in a pregnancy study. The chain uses TRBV5-6 and TRBJ1-1; D ambiguous. Specimen: CD8+ T cells from peripheral blood mononuclear cells, collected before pregnancy. The CDR3 here is CASSLGGDTEAFF. Written as DNA, the CDR3 is TGTGCCAGCAGCTTGGGCGGAGACACTGAAGCTTTCTTT.